These 30 T cell receptor beta chains share one sample of origin, sequenced in a study of T cell changes during pregnancy in multiple sclerosis. Sequencing was performed with immunoSEQ multiplex PCR; in TCRdb, only in-frame clones are kept and a portion is missing. The sample contains about 24,000 clones, roughly 89% of which appear only once. The sample was CD8+ T cells from peripheral blood mononuclear cells, taken in the first trimester of pregnancy. Receptor source: a female donor in good health, enrolled as a control in a pregnancy study.

The chain carries TRBV4-1 and TRBJ2-1, with 10 bases fitting TRBD1. Germline V gene data show CDR1 as MGHRA and CDR2 as YSYEKL. The CDR3 spans 14 residues. J lost 8 bases, V lost 2 bases, and 3 bases had no gene match. The CDR3 reads CASSQRTGGYEQFF. Written as DNA, the CDR3 is TGCGCCAGCAGCCAAAGGACAGGGGGTTATGAGCAGTTCTTC.

J is TRBJ2-7 and V is TRBV7-3, with a weak D call TRBD1 (6 bases). The length of the CDR3 is 13 residues. V dropped 6 bases and J dropped 3 bases, with 12 bases sitting between them. CDR1 and CDR2 from the germline V gene are SGHTA and FQGTGA. The CDR3 spells CASSPGHGYEQYF. DNA of the CDR3: TGTGCCAGCAGTCCGGGACACGGCTACGAGCAGTACTTC.

The chain combines TRBV4-3 with TRBJ1-3, with no clear D. Per germline, CDR1 LGHNA and CDR2 YSLEER. Trimming took 4 bases from V and 3 from J, leaving 13 bases between them. CDR3 length: 15 residues. The CDR3 sequence: CASSRSTFGGNTIYF. The CDR3 DNA follows: TGCGCCAGCAGCCGTTCTACCTTCGGTGGAAACACCATATATTTT.

This chain connects TRBV27 to TRBJ2-3, with 8 bases that match TRBD2. Germline values: CDR1 MNHEY, CDR2 SMNVEV (reference sequence). Trimming took 5 bases from V and 4 from J; bases not matched to a gene: 5. This CDR3 comprises 14 residues. This CDR3 reads CASSPSGGADTQYF. The CDR3 DNA sequence: TGTGCCAGCAGTCCGTCGGGGGGGGCAGATACGCAGTATTTT.

This chain connects TRBV9 to TRBJ2-3, with TRBD1 matching over 7 bases. The J segment lost 4 bases and the V segment lost 4 bases, leaving 0 bases of the junction unmatched. The CDR3 loop spans 12 amino acids. Germline CDR1 and CDR2: SGDLS and YYNGEE. CDR3 residues: CASSQGADTQYF. The CDR3 coding sequence is TGTGCCAGCAGCCAGGGGGCAGATACGCAGTATTTT.

The chain has TRBV9 and TRBJ2-1; 7 positions agree with TRBD2. V lost 0 bases and J lost 4; bases outside the gene matches: 4. This CDR3 spans 15 amino acids. Per germline, CDR1 SGDLS and CDR2 YYNGEE. CDR3: CASSVGLAEYNEQFF. CDR3 DNA sequence: TGTGCCAGCAGCGTAGGGCTAGCGGAATACAATGAGCAGTTCTTC.

By share, this clone counts as medium-sized. V usage is TRBV4-2 and J usage is TRBJ1-1; 7 bases match TRBD1. Looked up from germline, CDR1 is LGHNA and CDR2 is YNFKEQ. The CDR3 covers 14 residues. Trimming cost V 1 base and J 7 bases; bases outside gene matches: 6. DNA of the CDR3: TGTGCCAGCAGCCAAGCAGGGGGACGGGATGAAGCTTTCTTT. This sequence encodes CASSQAGGRDEAFF.

This chain connects TRBV7-9 to TRBJ1-2; 7 bases match TRBD1. The V gene end was trimmed by 3 bases and the J gene end by 4 bases; junction bases not matched to a gene: 8. CDR1 SEHNR and CDR2 FQNEAQ come from the germline V gene (reference sequence). The CDR3 loop spans 15 amino acids. CDR3 coding DNA: TGTGCCAGCAGCTTTCCAGGACAGGAATTCTATGGCTACACCTTC. Protein sequence: CASSFPGQEFYGYTF.

The chain recombines TRBV7-8 with TRBJ2-2; D unclear. The germline V gene encodes CDR1 SGHVS and CDR2 FQNEAQ. V was clipped by 9 bases and J by 6 bases, with 8 bases between them. This CDR3 has 11 amino acids. CDR3 sequence (DNA): TGTGCCAGATTAGCCCCCGGGGAGCTGTTTTTT. Amino acids: CARLAPGELFF.

This chain connects TRBV5-8 to TRBJ2-1, with D maybe TRBD1 (5 bases). The germline V gene has CDR1 SGHTS and CDR2 YDEGEE. The V end was cut by 1 base, the J end by 8 bases, with 13 bases between. The CDR3 is 14 amino acids. The CDR3 sequence: CASSLMALGDEQFF. In DNA, the CDR3 is TGTGCCAGCAGCTTGATGGCTCTAGGGGATGAGCAGTTCTTC.

The chain links TRBV10-1 to TRBJ1-5, with a possible D match to TRBD1 (5 bases). The CDR3 has 19 residues. Between the trimmed V and J ends, which lost 0 bases and 0 bases, there was a span of 18 bases. The germline V gene encodes CDR1 WNHNN and CDR2 SYGVQD (reference sequence). The CDR3 nucleotides are TGCGCCAGCAGTGAGTCGTGGACACGGTGCCCTAATAGCAATCAGCCCCAGCATTTT. Residues: CASSESWTRCPNSNQPQHF.

The genes are TRBV5-4 and TRBJ2-4; D is perhaps TRBD2 (6 bases). Germline V gene lookup returns CDR1 SGHNT and CDR2 YYREEE (reference sequence). This CDR3 region has 13 residues. Trimming left V 2 bases short and J 8 bases short, with 11 bases between. The CDR3 is CASSLQEGDIQYF. CDR3 sequence (DNA): TGTGCCAGCAGCTTACAGGAGGGTGACATTCAGTACTTC.

This clone occurred once. The chain carries TRBV7-9 and TRBJ1-5, with D possibly matching TRBD1 (5 bases). Germline V CDR1 and CDR2: SEHNR, FQNEAQ (reference sequence). The V gene lost 5 bases and the J gene lost 5 bases, with 7 bases spanning the gap. This CDR3 comprises 12 residues. In DNA form, the CDR3 reads TGTGCCAGCAGCGACAGATATCAGCCCCAGCATTTT. Amino acid sequence: CASSDRYQPQHF.

The V and J genes are TRBV7-8 and TRBJ2-5; D perhaps matches TRBD1 (5 bases). The CDR3 loop spans 14 amino acids. Deletions cut 1 base from V and 7 bases from J, with 13 bases between. Germline V gives CDR1 SGHVS, CDR2 FQNEAQ. The CDR3: CASSLVGQGGTQYF. The CDR3 DNA is TGTGCCAGCAGCTTAGTAGGGCAGGGCGGGACCCAGTACTTC.

CDR3 sequence reads: CASSPSRDRGIRYGYTF. The DNA of the CDR3 is TGCGCCAGCAGCCCGTCCCGGGACAGGGGGATTCGGTATGGCTACACCTTC. V usage is TRBV5-1 and J usage is TRBJ1-2; 11 bases fit TRBD1. The CDR3 spans 17 residues. The V gene end was trimmed by 4 bases and the J gene end by 5 bases; junction bases not matched to a gene: 13. Germline V gene lookup returns CDR1 SGHRS and CDR2 YFSETQ.

This clone showed up just a few times. The chain recombines TRBV25-1 with TRBJ1-1; 7 bases line up with TRBD1. The trim removed 7 bases at V and 1 base at J, leaving 3 bases unmatched. This CDR3 is 13 amino acids long. Germline loops: CDR1 MGHDK, CDR2 SYGVNS. The CDR3 loop reads CASTTGSNTEAFF. CDR3 in DNA: TGTGCCAGCACGACAGGGTCGAACACTGAAGCTTTCTTT.

This rearrangement joins TRBV28 to TRBJ2-6; unclear D gene. CDR3 size: 18 residues. V shed 4 bases and J shed 2 bases, with 18 bases lying between them. CDR1 is MDHEN, CDR2 SYDVKM, per germline. CDR3 region: CASSSIVPLGTGANVLTF. The CDR3 DNA reads TGTGCCAGCAGTTCCATCGTCCCTCTAGGAACTGGGGCCAACGTCCTGACTTTC.

The chain recombines TRBV10-2 with TRBJ2-7; tentatively, D is TRBD1 (5 bases). Per germline, CDR1 WSHSY and CDR2 SAAADI. The length of the CDR3 is 13 residues. The V end lost 8 bases, the J end lost 2 bases, and 13 bases lay between the germline ends. CDR3 nucleotides: TGCGCCAGCCAGACAGCTAGTCCCTACGAGCAGTACTTC. This encodes CASQTASPYEQYF.

The rearrangement uses TRBV5-1 and TRBJ1-2, with D tentatively TRBD1 (5 bases). The CDR3 totals 13 residues. Trimming cost V 4 bases and J 7 bases, with 14 bases left between them. Germline CDR1 and CDR2: SGHRS and YFSETQ. The CDR3 reads CASSGGGMSGYTF. CDR3 DNA: TGCGCCAGCAGCGGCGGGGGTATGAGTGGCTACACCTTC.

This clone was seen a single time. A junction end diverges from the germline sequence, so it may reflect a read error. V gene TRBV5-1 combines with J gene TRBJ1-1; TRBD1 is a possible D gene (6 bases). CDR3 length: 14 amino acids. Germline lookup yields CDR1 SGHRS and CDR2 YFSETQ. The CDR3 DNA follows: TGTGCCAGCAACTCCGGACAGAGAGACACTGAAGCTTTCTTT. Amino acids: CASNSGQRDTEAFF.

CDR3 protein: CASSIGVGEDEQFF. The CDR3 bases are TGTGCCAGTAGTATAGGGGTGGGGGAGGATGAGCAGTTCTTC. V is TRBV19 and J is TRBJ2-1; TRBD2 might be the D (6 bases). This CDR3 contains 14 residues. Germline assignment: CDR1 LNHDA and CDR2 SQIVND (reference sequence). Trimming pared 1 base from V and 8 bases from J, leaving 12 bases between.

The CDR3 DNA reads TGTGCCAGCAGCTTAAAGCAGGGCACTAACTATGGCTACACCTTC. It is translated as CASSLKQGTNYGYTF. The chain combines TRBV11-1 with TRBJ1-2; maybe TRBD1 (5 bases). From germline, CDR1 is SGHAT and CDR2 FQDESV (reference sequence). The V end was cut by 2 bases, the J end by 0 bases, with 10 bases between. The CDR3 has 15 residues.

The chain couples TRBV4-1 to TRBJ2-3; weak D call: TRBD2 (7 bases). CDR1 and CDR2 (germline): MGHRA, YSYEKL. The CDR3 consists of 19 residues. The germline V and J ends were trimmed by 1 base and 2 bases, with 22 bases remaining between them. CDR3 nucleotide sequence: TGCGCCAGCAGCCAAGGGGGGAAGGGAGGGGGGCGGCTCACAGATACGCAGTATTTT. The encoded protein is CASSQGGKGGGRLTDTQYF.

The V and J genes are TRBV4-2 and TRBJ2-7; D is ambiguous. Germline values: CDR1 LGHNA, CDR2 YNFKEQ. Trimming stripped 5 bases from V and 6 bases from J, with 11 bases between. CDR3 length: 12 amino acids. CDR3 DNA: TGTGCCAGCAGCGACGTAGGAGCCGAGCAGTACTTC. It is translated as CASSDVGAEQYF.

This clone is a singleton in its sample. This sequence joins TRBV7-9 and TRBJ2-7, with 8 bases that match TRBD1. Per the germline V gene, CDR1 is SEHNR and CDR2 is FQNEAQ (reference sequence). The CDR3 totals 15 residues. The ends lost 8 bases at V and 1 base at J; junction bases unmatched: 10. The CDR3 spells CASWDRPSSSYEQYF. DNA for the CDR3: TGTGCCAGCTGGGACAGGCCAAGTTCTTCCTACGAGCAGTACTTC.

There are a few counts of this clone. The chain joins TRBV10-3 to TRBJ1-1; D may be TRBD1 (5 bases). The germline CDR1 and CDR2 sequences are ENHRY and SYGVKD. V shed 0 bases and J shed 4 bases, with 6 bases lying between them. The CDR3 loop spans 13 amino acids. CDR3 nucleotide sequence: TGTGCCATCAGTGAGTCGACAGTCACTGAAGCTTTCTTT. Its protein product is CAISESTVTEAFF.

The J gene is TRBJ2-2, the V gene TRBV4-3, with a weak D call TRBD1 (6 bases). CDR3 length: 15 residues. V lost 2 bases to trimming and J lost 5 bases, with 12 bases between them. Germline-derived CDR1 and CDR2 are LGHNA and YSLEER. The CDR3 DNA reads TGCGCCAGCAGCCAACAAACGAGGGGGACCGGGGAGCTGTTTTTT. It translates to CASSQQTRGTGELFF.

The chain recombines TRBV12-5 with TRBJ1-4; maybe TRBD1 (5 bases). Germline lookup yields CDR1 LGHNT and CDR2 FRNRAP. The length of the CDR3 is 17 residues. V gave up 5 bases and J gave up 3 bases, with 19 bases separating them. CDR3 sequence (DNA): TGTGCTAGTGGTCCCTGGACACCCTCCCCTGCTAATGAAAAACTGTTTTTT. Translation: CASGPWTPSPANEKLFF.

This chain links TRBV19 with TRBJ2-3; D perhaps matches TRBD2 (6 bases). Germline assignment: CDR1 LNHDA and CDR2 SQIVND (reference sequence). The CDR3 totals 13 residues. Deletions cut 4 bases from V and 4 bases from J, with 9 bases between. The CDR3 DNA reads as TGTGCCAGTAGTAGGACGGGGGCAGATACGCAGTATTTT. It specifies CASSRTGADTQYF.

The rearrangement uses TRBV7-2 and TRBJ2-1; D is perhaps TRBD2 (6 bases). Germline lookup yields CDR1 SGHTA and CDR2 FQGNSA. V was cut by 5 bases and J by 5 bases, with 10 bases left in between. The CDR3 sequence is 13 residues long. The CDR3 sequence: CASSAGLNNEQFF. The DNA for the CDR3 is TGTGCCAGCAGCGCGGGACTCAACAATGAGCAGTTCTTC.